Below, 11 T cell receptor beta chains from the same sample are listed, as sequenced in a study of identical twins. TCRdb processed the 5' RACE reads anew with MiXCR; each CDR3 protein has one entry. The table records 350,000 to 500,000 distinct CDR3 sequences, 18% of them present only once. Sequenced: naive T cells sorted from blood. The receptors here all came from a man in his forties or fifties in good health.

This clonotype has ten or more counts. The chain employs TRBV6-1 and TRBJ2-5; possible D gene TRBD1, 6 bases. The CDR3 sequence is 14 residues long. The germline V gene has CDR1 MNHNS and CDR2 SASEGT. With 7 bases removed from V and 5 bases from J, the gap between germline ends came to 17 bases. The CDR3 reads CASMTGWGHETQYF. DNA for the CDR3: TGTGCCAGCATGACAGGTTGGGGCCACGAGACCCAGTACTTC.

V usage is TRBV18 and J usage is TRBJ2-2; either TRBD1 or TRBD2 may supply D (5 bases each). The CDR3 is 16 amino acids. In germline, CDR1 is KGHSH, CDR2 LQKENI. The germline V and J ends were trimmed by 8 bases and 0 bases, with 16 bases remaining between them. In DNA, the CDR3 is TGTGCCAGCCCGGGAACCGGGACCTCGAACACCGGGGAGCTGTTTTTT. Translated, it gives CASPGTGTSNTGELFF.

This clonotype occurred a few times. This rearrangement joins TRBV6-2 or TRBV6-3 to TRBJ2-7, with D tentatively TRBD2 (7 bases). CDR1 MNHEY and CDR2 SVGEGT come from the germline V gene. CDR3 size: 15 residues. V gave up 7 bases and J gave up 6 bases, with 22 bases separating them. The CDR3 reads CASTHAGATTTEQYF. CDR3 DNA sequence: TGTGCCAGCACCCACGCGGGGGCCACTACTACCGAGCAGTACTTC.

J is TRBJ2-3 and V is TRBV4-2; D unresolved. Germline V lookup: CDR1 LGHNA, CDR2 YNFKEQ. V was shortened by 0 bases and J by 1 base, with 2 bases between the two germline ends. The CDR3 spans 13 residues. CDR3: CASSQEGTDTQYF. DNA for the CDR3: TGTGCCAGCAGCCAAGAAGGCACAGATACGCAGTATTTT.

The chain uses TRBV27 and TRBJ2-7; TRBD1 aligns across 7 bases. Germline CDR1 is MNHEY and CDR2 is SMNVEV (reference sequence). Trimming took 7 bases from V and 0 from J; bases not matched to a gene: 6. The CDR3 contains 14 residues. The CDR3 DNA sequence: TGTGCCAGCAAAATGACAGGGAGCTCCTACGAGCAGTACTTC. It is translated as CASKMTGSSYEQYF.

The rearrangement uses TRBV13 and TRBJ2-5; D ambiguous. Germline CDR1 and CDR2: PRHDT and FYEKMQ (reference sequence). The CDR3 is 13 residues long. V was pared by 0 bases and J by 9 bases, with 11 bases between. CDR3 in amino acids: CASSLGRREAQYF. CDR3 in DNA: TGTGCCAGCAGCTTAGGCCGGCGAGAAGCCCAGTACTTC.

This clonotype was counted between two and nine times. Written as DNA, the CDR3 is TGTGCCAGCAGCCGGACGGCTAGCGCAGATACGCAGTATTTT. This sequence encodes CASSRTASADTQYF. The genes are TRBV4-2 and TRBJ2-3, with a tentative D call TRBD2 (6 bases). The CDR3 is 14 residues long. The V gene's germline CDR1 is LGHNA and CDR2 YNFKEQ. Trimming stripped 4 bases from V and 4 bases from J, with 12 bases between.

The sample holds a few counts of this clonotype. This chain links TRBV12-3 or TRBV12-4 with TRBJ2-7; 7 bases fit TRBD2. CDR3 length equals 14 residues. With 3 bases clipped from V and 2 bases from J, the junction kept 4 bases outside the gene matches. The CDR3 nucleotides read TGTGCCAGCAGTTTCGGCGGGGGAACCTACGAGCAGTACTTC. It specifies CASSFGGGTYEQYF.

This clonotype has a count of ten or more. The chain couples TRBV20-1 to TRBJ2-3; tentative D call: TRBD2 (5 bases). Germline V lookup: CDR1 DFQATT, CDR2 SNEGSKA (reference sequence). Trimming pared 3 bases from V and 0 bases from J, leaving 16 bases between. The CDR3 extends over 16 amino acids. The CDR3, as DNA: TGCAGTGCTAGTGGGAGCGGTCCCCTAAGCACAGATACGCAGTATTTT. It specifies CSASGSGPLSTDTQYF.

V gene TRBV4-3 combines with J gene TRBJ2-3, with TRBD2 identical over 7 bases. Germline-derived CDR1 and CDR2 are LGHNA and YSLEER. CDR3 size: 16 residues. The V gene end was trimmed by 0 bases and the J gene end by 4 bases; junction bases not matched to a gene: 7. In DNA, the CDR3 is TGCGCCAGCAGCCAAGACCGGGACTATAACCCAGATACGCAGTATTTT. It is translated as CASSQDRDYNPDTQYF.

This clonotype was observed a handful of times. The chain employs TRBV20-1 and TRBJ1-3; TRBD1 might be the D (5 bases). CDR1 is DFQATT, CDR2 SNEGSKA, per germline (reference sequence). The V end was cut by 1 base, the J end by 3 bases, with 16 bases between. CDR3 length: 16 amino acids. The CDR3 DNA reads as TGCAGTGCTAGAGGGGGAGGGGCCTATTATGGAAACACCATATATTTT. Its protein product is CSARGGGAYYGNTIYF.